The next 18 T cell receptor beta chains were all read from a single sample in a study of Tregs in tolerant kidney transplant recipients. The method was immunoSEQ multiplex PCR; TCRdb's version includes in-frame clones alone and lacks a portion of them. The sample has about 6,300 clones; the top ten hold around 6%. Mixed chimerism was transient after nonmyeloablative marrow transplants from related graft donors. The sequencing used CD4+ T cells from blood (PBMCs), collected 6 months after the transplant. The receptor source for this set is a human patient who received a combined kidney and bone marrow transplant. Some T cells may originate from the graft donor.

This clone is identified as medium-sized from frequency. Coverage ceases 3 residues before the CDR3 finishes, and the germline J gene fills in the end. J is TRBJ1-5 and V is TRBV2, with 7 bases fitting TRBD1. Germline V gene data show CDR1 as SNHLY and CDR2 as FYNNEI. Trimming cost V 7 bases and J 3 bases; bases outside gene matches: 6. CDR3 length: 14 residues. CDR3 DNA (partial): TGTGCCAGCAAGCATGGGACAGACAATCAGCCC. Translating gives CASKHGTDNQP. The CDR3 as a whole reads CASKHGTDNQPQHF.

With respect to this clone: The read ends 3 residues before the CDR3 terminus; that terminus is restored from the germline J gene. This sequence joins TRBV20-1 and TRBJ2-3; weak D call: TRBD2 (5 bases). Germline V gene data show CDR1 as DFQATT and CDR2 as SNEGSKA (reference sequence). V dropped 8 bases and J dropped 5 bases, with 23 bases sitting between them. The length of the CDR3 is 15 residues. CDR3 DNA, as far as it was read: TGCAGTAGGGCGGCTGCGGAGCGGACGGGAGATACG. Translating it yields CSRAAAERTGDT. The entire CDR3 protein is CSRAAAERTGDTQYF.

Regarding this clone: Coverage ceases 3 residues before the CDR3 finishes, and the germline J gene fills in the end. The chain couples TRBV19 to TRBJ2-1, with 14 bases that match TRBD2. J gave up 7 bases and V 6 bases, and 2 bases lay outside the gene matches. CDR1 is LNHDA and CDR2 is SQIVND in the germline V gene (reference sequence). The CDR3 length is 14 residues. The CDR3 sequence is CASRGLAGVNEQFF. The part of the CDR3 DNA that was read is TGTGCCAGTAGGGGACTAGCGGGAGTTAATGAG. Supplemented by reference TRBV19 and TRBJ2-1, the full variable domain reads DGGITQSPKYLFRKEGQNVTLSCEQNLNHDAMYWYRQDPGQGLRLIYYSQIVNDFQKGDIAEGYSVSREKKESFPLTVTSAQKNPTAFYLCASRGLAGVNEQFFGPGTRLTVL.

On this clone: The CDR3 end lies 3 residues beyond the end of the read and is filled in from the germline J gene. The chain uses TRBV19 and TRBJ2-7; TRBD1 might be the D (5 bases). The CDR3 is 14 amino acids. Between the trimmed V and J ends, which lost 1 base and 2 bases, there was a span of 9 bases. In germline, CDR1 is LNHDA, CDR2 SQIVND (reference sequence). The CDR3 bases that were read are TGTGCCAGTAGTATAGGGGGCTCCCCCTACGAG. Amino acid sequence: CASSIGGSPYE. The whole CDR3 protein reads CASSIGGSPYEQYF.

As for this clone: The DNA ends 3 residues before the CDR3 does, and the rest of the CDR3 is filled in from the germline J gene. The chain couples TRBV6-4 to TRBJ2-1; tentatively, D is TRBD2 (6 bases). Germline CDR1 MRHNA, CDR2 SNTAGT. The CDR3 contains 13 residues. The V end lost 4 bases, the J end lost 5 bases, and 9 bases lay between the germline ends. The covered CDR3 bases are TGTGCCAGCAGTGTGAGGACTAACAATGAG. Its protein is CASSVRTNNE. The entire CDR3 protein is CASSVRTNNEQFF.

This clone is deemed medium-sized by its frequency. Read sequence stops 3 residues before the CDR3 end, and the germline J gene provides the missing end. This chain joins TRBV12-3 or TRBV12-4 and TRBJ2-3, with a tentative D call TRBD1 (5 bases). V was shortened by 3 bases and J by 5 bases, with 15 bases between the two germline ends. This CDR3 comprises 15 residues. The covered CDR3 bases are TGTGCCAGCAGTTTCGGGCAGGGTCCGGAAGATACG. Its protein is CASSFGQGPEDT. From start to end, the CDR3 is CASSFGQGPEDTQYF.

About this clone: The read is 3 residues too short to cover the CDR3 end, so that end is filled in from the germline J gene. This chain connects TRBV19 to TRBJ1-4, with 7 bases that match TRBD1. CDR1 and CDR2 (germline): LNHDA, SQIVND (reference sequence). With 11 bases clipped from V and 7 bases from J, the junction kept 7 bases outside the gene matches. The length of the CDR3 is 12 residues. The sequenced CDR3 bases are TGTGCCCGAGCCGCAGGGGGTGAAAAA. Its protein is CARAAGGEK. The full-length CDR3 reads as CARAAGGEKLFF.

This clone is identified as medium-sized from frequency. The part of the CDR3 DNA that was read is TGTGCCAGCAGCACCGGACTAGCGAGCAATGAG. Translation gives CASSTGLASNE. The full CDR3 protein is CASSTGLASNEQFF. The chain couples TRBV7-3 to TRBJ2-1, with TRBD2 matching 9 bases. The missing CDR3 end, 3 residues past where the read stops, is filled in from the germline J gene. Germline V gene sequence: CDR1 SGHTA, CDR2 FQGTGA. The CDR3 extends over 14 amino acids. Trimming removed 5 bases from V and 6 bases from J; junction bases left unmatched: 5. The full variable domain, in which reference TRBV7-3 and TRBJ2-1 provide the parts outside the CDR3, is GAGVSQTPSNKVTEKGKYVELRCDPISGHTALYWYRQSLGQGPEFLIYFQGTGAADDSGLPNDRFFAVRPEGSVSTLKIQRTERGDSAVYLCASSTGLASNEQFFGPGTRLTVL.

The CDR3 bases that were read are TGTGCCAGCAGTGCGGGACTAGCCTTAGTCTACGAG. Its protein product is CASSAGLALVYE. Given in full, the CDR3 is CASSAGLALVYEQYF. The chain carries TRBV12-3 or TRBV12-4 and TRBJ2-7; 9 bases match TRBD2. The read ends 3 residues early relative to the CDR3; the germline J gene fills the gap. The V segment lost 5 bases and the J segment 3 bases; nucleotides outside the gene matches: 8. The CDR3 is 15 residues long.

The CDR3: CASSQMGMVTSGRLTYNEQFF. Incomplete CDR3 DNA: TGTGCCAGCAGCCAGATGGGGATGGTAACTAGCGGGCGTCTTACCTACAATGAG. This chain links TRBV4-2 with TRBJ2-1, with 9 bases fitting TRBD2. The CDR3 end falls 3 residues outside the read, so it is completed with the germline J gene. The V gene end was trimmed by 3 bases and the J gene end by 2 bases; junction bases not matched to a gene: 20. This CDR3 contains 21 residues. The V gene's germline CDR1 is LGHNA and CDR2 YNFKEQ.

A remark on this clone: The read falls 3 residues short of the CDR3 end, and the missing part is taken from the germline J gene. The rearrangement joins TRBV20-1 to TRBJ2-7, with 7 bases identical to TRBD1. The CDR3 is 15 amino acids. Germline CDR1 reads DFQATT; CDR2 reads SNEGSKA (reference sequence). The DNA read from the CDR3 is TGCAGCCAGTACTCCCAGACAGGGAGCGACGGCGAG. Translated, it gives CSQYSQTGSDGE. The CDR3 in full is CSQYSQTGSDGEQYF.

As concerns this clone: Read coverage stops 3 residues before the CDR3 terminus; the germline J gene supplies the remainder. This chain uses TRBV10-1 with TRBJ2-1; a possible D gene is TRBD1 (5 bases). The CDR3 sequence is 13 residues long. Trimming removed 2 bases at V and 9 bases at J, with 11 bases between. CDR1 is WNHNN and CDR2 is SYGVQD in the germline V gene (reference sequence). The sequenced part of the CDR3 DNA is TGCGCCAGCAGTGAGAGTAGGGGCGGTGAG. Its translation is CASSESRGGE. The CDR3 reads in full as CASSESRGGEQFF.

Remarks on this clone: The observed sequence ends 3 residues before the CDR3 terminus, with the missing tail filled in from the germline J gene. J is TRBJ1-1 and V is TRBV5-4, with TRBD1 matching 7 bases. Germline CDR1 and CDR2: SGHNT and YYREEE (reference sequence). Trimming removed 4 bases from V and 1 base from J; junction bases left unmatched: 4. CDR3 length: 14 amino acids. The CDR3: CASSRGQKNTEAFF. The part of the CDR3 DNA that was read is TGTGCCAGCAGCAGGGGACAGAAGAACACTGAA. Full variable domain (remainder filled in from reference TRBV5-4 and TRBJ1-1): ETGVTQSPTHLIKTRGQQVTLRCSSQSGHNTVSWYQQALGQGPQFIFQYYREEENGRGNFPPRFSGLQFPNYSSELNVNALELDDSALYLCASSRGQKNTEAFFGQGTRLTVV.

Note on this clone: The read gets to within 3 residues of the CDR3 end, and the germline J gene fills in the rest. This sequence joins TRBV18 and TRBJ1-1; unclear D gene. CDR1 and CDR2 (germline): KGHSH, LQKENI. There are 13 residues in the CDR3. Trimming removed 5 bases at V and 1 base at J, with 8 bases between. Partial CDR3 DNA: TGTGCCAGCTCAATAGCTACGAACACTGAA. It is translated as CASSIATNTE. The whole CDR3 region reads CASSIATNTEAFF.

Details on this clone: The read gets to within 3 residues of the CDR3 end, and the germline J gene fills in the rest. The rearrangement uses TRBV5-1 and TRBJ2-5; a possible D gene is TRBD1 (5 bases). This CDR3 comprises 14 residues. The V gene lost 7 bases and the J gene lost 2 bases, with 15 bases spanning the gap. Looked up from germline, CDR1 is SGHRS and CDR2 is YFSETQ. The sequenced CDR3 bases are TGCGCCAGCTTCCTCTCAGGGTTGCAAGAGACC. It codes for CASFLSGLQET. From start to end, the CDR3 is CASFLSGLQETQYF.

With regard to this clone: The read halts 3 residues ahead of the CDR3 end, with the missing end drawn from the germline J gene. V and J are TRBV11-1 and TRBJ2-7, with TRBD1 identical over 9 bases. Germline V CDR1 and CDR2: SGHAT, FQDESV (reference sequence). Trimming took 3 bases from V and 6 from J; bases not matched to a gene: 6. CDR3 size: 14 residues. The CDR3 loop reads CASSLGQGRSEQYF. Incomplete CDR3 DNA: TGTGCCAGCAGCTTGGGACAGGGACGTAGCGAG.

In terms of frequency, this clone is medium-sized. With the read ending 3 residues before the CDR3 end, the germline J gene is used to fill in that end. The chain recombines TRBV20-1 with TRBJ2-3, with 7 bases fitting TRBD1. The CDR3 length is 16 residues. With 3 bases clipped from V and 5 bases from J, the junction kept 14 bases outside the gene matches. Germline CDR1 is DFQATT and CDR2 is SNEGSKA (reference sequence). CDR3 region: CSARPFDREVVDTQYF. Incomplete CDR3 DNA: TGCAGTGCTAGGCCATTCGACAGGGAAGTAGTAGATACG.

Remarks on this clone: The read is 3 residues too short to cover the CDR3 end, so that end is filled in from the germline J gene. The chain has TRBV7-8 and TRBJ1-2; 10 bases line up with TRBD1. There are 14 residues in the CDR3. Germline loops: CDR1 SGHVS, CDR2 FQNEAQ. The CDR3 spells CASTQGQGMRGYTF. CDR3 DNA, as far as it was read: TGTGCCAGCACCCAGGGACAGGGGATGCGCGGC.